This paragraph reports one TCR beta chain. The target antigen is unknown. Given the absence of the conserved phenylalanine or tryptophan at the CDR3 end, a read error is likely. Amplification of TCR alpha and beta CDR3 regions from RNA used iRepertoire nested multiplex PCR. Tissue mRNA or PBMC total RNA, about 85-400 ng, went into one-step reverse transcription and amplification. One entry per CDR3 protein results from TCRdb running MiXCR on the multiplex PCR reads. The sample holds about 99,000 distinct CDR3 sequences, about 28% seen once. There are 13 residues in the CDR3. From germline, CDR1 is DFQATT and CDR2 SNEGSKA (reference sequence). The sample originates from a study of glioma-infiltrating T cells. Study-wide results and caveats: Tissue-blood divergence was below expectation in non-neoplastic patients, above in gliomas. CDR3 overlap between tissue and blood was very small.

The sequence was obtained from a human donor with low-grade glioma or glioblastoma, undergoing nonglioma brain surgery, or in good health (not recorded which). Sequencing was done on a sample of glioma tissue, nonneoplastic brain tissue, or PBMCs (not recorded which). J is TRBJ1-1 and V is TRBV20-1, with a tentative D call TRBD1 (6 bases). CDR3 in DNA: TGCAGTGCTGGAGATAGTCGGACAGTCAAAGCTTTCTCT. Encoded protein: CSAGDSRTVKAFS.